This section outlines one T cell receptor beta chain sequence together with its context. The sample holds a few counts of this clonotype. It has no known antigen specificity. No qualities accompany the bases; no much larger clone lies one base away. According to the germline V gene, CDR1 reads SQVTM and CDR2 reads ANQGSEA. Taken from cysteine to phenylalanine, the CDR3 has 14 residues. Only the CDR3 region is kept as DNA, spanning 42 bases read in frame from base 1. Trimming takes 7 bases off V and 6 bases off J; junction bases not matched to a gene: 10. The time point label for this specimen denotes: pre-sensitization, week 0. This specimen's treatment or condition label, interpreted: therapeutic diphenylcyclopropenone sensitization with weekly scalp DPC. At each patch-test visit, blood was drawn before the patch test was applied. To be eligible, patients had to be aged 18 to 70, diagnosed with alopecia and judged suitable for DPC therapy, while pregnant patients were excluded. Total RNA was isolated from unfractionated whole blood collected in Tempus Blood RNA tubes.

The library came from RACE. Reads for this sample came from a NextSeq 500. During library preparation, unique molecular identifiers were attached to individual cDNA molecules so that TCRs could be counted quantitatively and reproducibly. Each blood RNA sample was used to sequence both TCR alpha and TCR beta chains. As for how the authors treated the data: Samples had a median of approximately 96,000 TCRs, with a range from 23,224 to 690,600. The Decombinator software suite was used to annotate the V, J and CDR3 of the TCR reads. Every sample was subsampled to the same number of TCRs (28,000) for the PS versus PT1 abundance plots. Expanded TCRs were defined as absent before sensitization and observed at least eight times at the 2-week time point. The public reads were reprocessed in TCRdb via fastp at Q25 and MiXCR, keeping in-frame beta chains. Records with the same CDR3 protein are collapsed into one entry carrying the most frequent genes and DNA. Clone size and V and J calls follow TCRdb, not the original study. The sample data list some 74,000 distinct CDR3 sequences, and roughly 15% of these were observed just once. The ten largest clones add up to roughly 4.6% of the sample.

The source of the sample is a study of human T cells and chemical hapten exposure (dated by TCRdb to about 2021). At the level of the whole study: For sensitization, 2% DPC in acetone was applied to a roughly 2 cm by roughly 2 cm area of upper inner arm skin. Patch testing on the upper back used Finn chambers containing 0.01% DPC, with scoring done after 6 days according to International Contact Dermatitis Research Group standards. Libraries were pooled for sequencing, and variation in per-sample TCR yields was attributed mainly to small differences in library volumes within the pool. Weekly therapeutic DPC doses were additionally applied to the scalp of patients throughout the roughly 23-week study period. Blood samples were taken from patients before sensitization (week 0) and at 2, 6 and about 24 weeks after DPC sensitization. Under 30 alopecia patients gave blood for TCR sequencing at one to four time points (pre-sensitization, 2, 6 and 24 weeks). The patient cohort, mostly female, included alopecia areata with under or over 50% scalp involvement, alopecia totalis and alopecia universalis. The study tracked peripheral blood TCR repertoire changes in vivo during primary and secondary sensitization to the hapten diphenylcyclopropenone (DPC) in alopecia patients.

Overall study outcomes, separate from this receptor: Compared with pre-sensitization or healthy control sets, expanded TCRs formed significantly more large CDR3 similarity clusters, which is consistent with antigen-driven responses. A positive correlation was found between the number of PT1 expanded TCRs and patch test score, with significance reached at thresholds 8, 16 and 32 but not 4. DPC sensitization did not change the number of TCRs with a frequency above 1 in 1000, and there was no evidence of changes in global repertoire structure. Repeated subsampling changed both the strength of the expansion versus patch-test correlation and the threshold at which that correlation became significant. Alopecia, a presumed autoimmune disease, was present in all patients, so the immune response of the patients might differ from that of healthy individuals.

Recombination joined TRBV29-1 with TRBJ1-2; 11 middle bases align to TRBD1. The receptor was derived from a woman aged 45-59 years with alopecia areata. Some clones in this sample may be carry-over from other donors' samples. Specimen: whole blood, collected in connection with sensitization to the hapten diphenylcyclopropenone (DPC). CDR3 region: CSADTGQGVNGYTF. The nucleotide sequence is TGCAGCGCAGACACGGGACAGGGGGTTAATGGCTACACCTTC.